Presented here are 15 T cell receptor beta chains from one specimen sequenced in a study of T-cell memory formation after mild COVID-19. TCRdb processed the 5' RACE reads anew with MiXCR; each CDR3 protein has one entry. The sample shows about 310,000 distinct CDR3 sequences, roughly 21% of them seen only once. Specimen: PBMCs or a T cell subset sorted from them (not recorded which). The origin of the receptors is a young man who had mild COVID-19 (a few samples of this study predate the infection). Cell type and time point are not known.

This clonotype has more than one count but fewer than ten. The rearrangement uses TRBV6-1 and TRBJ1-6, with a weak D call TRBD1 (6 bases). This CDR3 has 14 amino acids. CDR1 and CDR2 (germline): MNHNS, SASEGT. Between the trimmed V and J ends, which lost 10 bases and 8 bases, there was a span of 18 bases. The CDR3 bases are TGTGCCATCCCATCCGGGGGGCGCGATTCACCCCTCCACTTT. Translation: CAIPSGGRDSPLHF.

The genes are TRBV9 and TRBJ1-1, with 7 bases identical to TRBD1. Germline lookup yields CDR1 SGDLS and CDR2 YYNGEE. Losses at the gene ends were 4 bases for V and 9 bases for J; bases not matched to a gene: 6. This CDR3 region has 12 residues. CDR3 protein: CASSSRTGQAFF. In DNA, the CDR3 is TGTGCCAGCAGCTCCCGGACAGGTCAAGCTTTCTTT.

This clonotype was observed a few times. In DNA form, the CDR3 reads TGCGCCAGCAGCGCCTCACCCCCGGACAACCCCTACGAGCAGTACTTC. It is translated as CASSASPPDNPYEQYF. V usage is TRBV5-1 and J usage is TRBJ2-7, with D possibly matching TRBD1 (5 bases). Trimming took 4 bases from V and 2 from J, leaving 19 bases between them. Germline V lookup: CDR1 SGHRS, CDR2 YFSETQ. CDR3 length equals 16 residues.

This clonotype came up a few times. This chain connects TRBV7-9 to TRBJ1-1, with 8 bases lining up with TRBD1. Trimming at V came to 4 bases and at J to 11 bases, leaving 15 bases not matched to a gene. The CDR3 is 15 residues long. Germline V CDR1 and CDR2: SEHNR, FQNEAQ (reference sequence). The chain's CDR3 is CASSSPDRDVLEAFF. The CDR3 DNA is TGTGCCAGCAGCTCACCGGACAGGGATGTGCTTGAGGCTTTCTTT.

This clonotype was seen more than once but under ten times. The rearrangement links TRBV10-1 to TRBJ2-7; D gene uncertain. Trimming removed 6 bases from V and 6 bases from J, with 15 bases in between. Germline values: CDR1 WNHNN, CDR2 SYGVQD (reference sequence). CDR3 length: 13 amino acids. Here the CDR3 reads CASRDTEWGEQYF. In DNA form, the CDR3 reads TGCGCCAGCAGGGATACAGAGTGGGGCGAGCAGTACTTC.

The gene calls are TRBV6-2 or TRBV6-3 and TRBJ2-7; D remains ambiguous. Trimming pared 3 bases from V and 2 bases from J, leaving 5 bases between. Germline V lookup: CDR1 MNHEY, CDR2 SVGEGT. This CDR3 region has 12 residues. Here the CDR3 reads CASSYTAYEQYF. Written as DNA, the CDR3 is TGTGCCAGCAGTTATACAGCCTACGAGCAGTACTTC.

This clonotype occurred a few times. The CDR3 DNA follows: TGTGCCAGCAGCTTGACGGGGGACAGGGGGCTCGCAGATACGCAGTATTTT. The encoded protein is CASSLTGDRGLADTQYF. V usage is TRBV7-6 and J usage is TRBJ2-3, with 12 positions matching TRBD1. Germline V gene data show CDR1 as SGHVS and CDR2 as FNYEAQ. V shed 3 bases, J shed 4 bases, and the junction held 8 bases outside the gene matches. The CDR3 runs 17 residues.

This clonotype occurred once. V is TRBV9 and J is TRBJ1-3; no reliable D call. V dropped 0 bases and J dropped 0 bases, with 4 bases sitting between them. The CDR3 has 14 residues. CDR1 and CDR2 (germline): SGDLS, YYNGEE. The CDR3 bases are TGTGCCAGCAGCGTAGATGCCTCTGGAAACACCATATATTTT. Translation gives CASSVDASGNTIYF. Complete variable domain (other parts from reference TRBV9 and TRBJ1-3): DSGVTQTPKHLITATGQRVTLRCSPRSGDLSVYWYQQSLDQGLQFLIQYYNGEERAKGNILERFSAQQFPDLHSELNLSSLELGDSALYFCASSVDASGNTIYFGEGSWLTVV.

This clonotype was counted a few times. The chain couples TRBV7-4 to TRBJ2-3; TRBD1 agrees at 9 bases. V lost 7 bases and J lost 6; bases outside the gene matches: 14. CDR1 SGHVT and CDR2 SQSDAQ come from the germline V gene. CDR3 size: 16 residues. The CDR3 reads CASITPRDRASDTQYF. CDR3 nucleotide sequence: TGTGCCAGCATCACTCCCCGGGACAGGGCTTCGGATACGCAGTATTTT.

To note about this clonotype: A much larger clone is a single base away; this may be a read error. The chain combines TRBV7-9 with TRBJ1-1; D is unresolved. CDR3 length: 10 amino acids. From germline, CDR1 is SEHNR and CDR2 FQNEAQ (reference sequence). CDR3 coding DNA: TGTTCCAGCAGTCACCCTGAAGCTTTCTTT. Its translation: CSSSHPEAFF.

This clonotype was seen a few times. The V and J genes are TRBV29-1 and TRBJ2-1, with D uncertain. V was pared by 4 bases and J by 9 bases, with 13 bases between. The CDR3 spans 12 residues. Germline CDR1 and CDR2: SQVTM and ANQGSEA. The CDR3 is CSVVASTSEQFF. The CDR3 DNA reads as TGCAGCGTTGTGGCATCTACATCTGAGCAGTTCTTC.

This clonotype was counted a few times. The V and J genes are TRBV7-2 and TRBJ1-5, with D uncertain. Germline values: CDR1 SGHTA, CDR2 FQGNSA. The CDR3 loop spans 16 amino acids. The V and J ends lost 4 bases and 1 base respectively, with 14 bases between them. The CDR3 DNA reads TGTGCCAGCAGCTCCTTCTCGGGGAGCAGCAATCAGCCCCAGCATTTT. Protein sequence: CASSSFSGSSNQPQHF.

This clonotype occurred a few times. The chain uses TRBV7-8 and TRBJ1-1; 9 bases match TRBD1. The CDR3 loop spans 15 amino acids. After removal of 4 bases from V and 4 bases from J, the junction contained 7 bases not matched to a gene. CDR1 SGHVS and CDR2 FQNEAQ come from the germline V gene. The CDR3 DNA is TGTGCCAGCAGCTACCAGGGACAGGGTGGCACTGAAGCTTTCTTT. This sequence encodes CASSYQGQGGTEAFF.

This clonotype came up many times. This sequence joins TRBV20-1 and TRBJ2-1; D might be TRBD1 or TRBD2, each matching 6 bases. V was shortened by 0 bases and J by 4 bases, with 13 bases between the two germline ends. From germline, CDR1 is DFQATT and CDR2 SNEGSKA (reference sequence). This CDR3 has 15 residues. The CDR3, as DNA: TGCAGTGCTAGAGATCGGGGGCGGTGGTACAATGAGCAGTTCTTC. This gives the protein CSARDRGRWYNEQFF.

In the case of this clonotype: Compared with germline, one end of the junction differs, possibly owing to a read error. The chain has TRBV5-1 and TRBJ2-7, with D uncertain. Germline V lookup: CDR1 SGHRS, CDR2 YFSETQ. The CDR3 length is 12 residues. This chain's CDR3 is CASSLSSNEQYF. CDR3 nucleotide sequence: TGCGCCAGCAGCTTAAGCTCCAACGAGCAGTACTTC.